The clone carrying this T cell receptor (beta chain) showed up many times. Antigen: not known. This sample was included in a study of CD8 T cells in ankylosing spondylitis. Study results and caveats: What appeared characteristic of ankylosing spondylitis blood was a TCR beta motif of several highly homologous variants. Those disease-linked clones were CD8+; they were also relatively rare in peripheral blood. Matched synovial fluid from ankylosing spondylitis patients was reported to be enriched for disease-linked clones. Earlier studies detected some motif variants in reactive arthritis synovial fluid and blood.

By quantitative 5'-RACE with molecular barcodes, the TCR beta libraries were made. TCRdb analysed the 5' RACE reads with MiXCR anew, one entry per CDR3 protein. Counted here are some 240,000 distinct CDR3 sequences, about 7% occurring once; the ten biggest clones make up approximately 15%. The length of the CDR3 is 15 residues. Germline loops: CDR1 SGHRS, CDR2 YFSETQ. The V end lost 4 bases, the J end lost 1 base, and 11 bases lay between the germline ends. The TCR originated in a male donor with ankylosing spondylitis. The specimen sequenced was blood, either unsorted or a sorted T cell fraction (not recorded which). The rearrangement links TRBV5-1 to TRBJ2-2; D gene uncertain. The CDR3 nucleotides read TGCGCCAGCAGCCCCTACCATCGGAACACCGGGGAGCTGTTTTTT. Residues: CASSPYHRNTGELFF.